This TCR beta chain was sequenced for a study of pediatric ulcerative colitis. Clones were sequenced by immunoSEQ multiplex PCR, and TCRdb holds only the in-frame ones, with some missing. Found here are about 24,000 clones, about 69% of them singletons; the top ten hold 7.5% to 9%. One to two pinch biopsies were taken from the rectum during colonoscopy. The clonotype originates from a boy between 5 and 17 years old with severe ulcerative colitis. Material for sequencing was gut tissue.

CDR3 residues: CASKDRTSGYQETQYF. The CDR3 DNA reads TGTGCCAGCAAGGACCGGACTAGCGGCTACCAAGAGACCCAGTACTTC. V and J are TRBV25-1 and TRBJ2-5; 10 bases match TRBD2. Trimming removed 7 bases from V and 0 bases from J; junction bases left unmatched: 8. This CDR3 is 16 amino acids long. The germline V gene encodes CDR1 MGHDK and CDR2 SYGVNS.